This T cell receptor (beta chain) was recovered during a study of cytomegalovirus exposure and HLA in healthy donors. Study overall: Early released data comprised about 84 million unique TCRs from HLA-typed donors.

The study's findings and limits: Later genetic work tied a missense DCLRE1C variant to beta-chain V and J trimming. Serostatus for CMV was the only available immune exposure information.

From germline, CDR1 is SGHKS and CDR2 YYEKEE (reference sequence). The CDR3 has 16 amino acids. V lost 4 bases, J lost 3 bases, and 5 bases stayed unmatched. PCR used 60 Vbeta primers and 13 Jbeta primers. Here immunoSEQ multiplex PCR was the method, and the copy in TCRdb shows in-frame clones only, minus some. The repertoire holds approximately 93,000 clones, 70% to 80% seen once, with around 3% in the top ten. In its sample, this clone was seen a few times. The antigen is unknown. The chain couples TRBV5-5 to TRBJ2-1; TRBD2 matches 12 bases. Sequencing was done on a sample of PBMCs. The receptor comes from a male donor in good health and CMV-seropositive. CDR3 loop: CASSLTSGGFYNEQFF. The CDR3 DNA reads TGTGCCAGCAGCCTAACTAGCGGGGGGTTCTACAATGAGCAGTTCTTC.